The present TCR beta chain was sequenced within a study of Tregs in tolerant kidney transplant recipients (dated 2019 in TCRdb). Concerning the study at large: Before combined kidney and bone marrow transplantation, this study identified donor-specific regulatory T cells using TCRbeta sequencing and then followed those same cells after transplant.

Notes on this clone: The specificity of this receptor is unknown. No base-level quality is on record; no much larger clone is a single base apart.

The transplants used related donors with nonmyeloablative bone marrow transplantation, and mixed chimerism in the human trials was transient. Thawed PBMCs were FACS-sorted into unstimulated Tregs (CD4+CD25+CD127-), CD4+ non-Tregs (CD4+CD25-), CD4 cells and CD8 cells. Patients were a few combined kidney and bone marrow transplant recipients from the ITN036ST trial, and only these trial subjects had samples available. Healthy control blood was processed to PBMCs by Ficoll density gradient and cryopreserved, and patient PBMCs were collected before and after transplant. Genomic DNA was extracted from sorted cells with the QIAGEN DNeasy Blood and Tissue Kit for TCRbeta CDR3 sequencing. High-throughput TCRbeta CDR3 sequencing, which included PCR amplification with bias correction and internal controls, was done commercially through immunoSEQ. The original methods were these. A unique productive TCRbeta sequence was defined by the CDR3 nucleotide sequence when primers matched, and otherwise by the CDR3 amino acid sequence together with the Vbeta and Jbeta genes. To correct sorting error, sequences shared between sorted populations at a frequency ratio of 2:1 or less were removed; the rest were assigned to the higher population. Donor-reactive sequences were defined as at least 5-fold expanded in CFSE-low cells versus unstimulated cells, with frequency of at least 0.01% in CFSE-low cells. Repertoire divergence was quantified by Jensen-Shannon divergence calculated from the top 100 TCRbeta sequences ranked by frequency. For samples with multiple sequencing runs, sorting error was corrected separately for each run before the runs were pooled. The source is immuneACCESS, and TCRdb retained only in-frame sequences with V and J called. Part of the clones is not carried over; for the studies checked, unresolved V genes explain less than half of this, and the remainder is unexplained. The D gene and trimming were derived from the DNA, and the V and J assignments and clone size from that table. Counted in this sample were more than 70,000 clones; 90% to 95% of them appeared once. Jointly, the top ten make up more than 1.5% of the sample.

The full study reports these points: In tolerant patients, donor-specific Tregs expanded more than Tregs overall, which suggests antigen-driven rather than nonspecific expansion. The study was limited by small patient numbers, and the findings need validation in larger populations and under other immunosuppression protocols. For some patients, the PCR primers changed as time went on, which meant samples from those patients could not be compared with one another at the nucleotide level. The most biologically relevant and donor-specific TCRbeta repertoire appeared to be identified by expanding Tregs with activated donor B cells. Biological reproducibility was not examined directly, but technical replication error appeared to be minimal.

The sequence came from a human patient who received a combined kidney and bone marrow transplant. Post transplant, some T cells may arise from the graft donor. The sequenced sample was CD4+ T cells from blood (PBMCs), obtained 24 months after the transplant.

CDR3 sequence: CSVIRQGGWGEQFF. The DNA sequence follows: TGCAGCGTGATTAGACAGGGGGGTTGGGGTGAGCAGTTCTTC. The V and J genes are TRBV29-1 and TRBJ2-1, with 9 bases in between that match TRBD1. There are 14 amino acids in the CDR3, from cysteine to phenylalanine inclusive. Just the 42-base CDR3 DNA is kept, in frame starting at base 1. For this chain, trimming is 6 bases at the V end and 9 bases at the J end, and the number of junction bases without a gene match is 12. The germline V gene provides CDR1 SQVTM and CDR2 ANQGSEA.